This paragraph covers one T cell receptor (beta chain) sequence. Its target is not known. This table comes from immunoSEQ multiplex PCR, and its TCRdb copy is limited to in-frame clones, with some not included. Here the sample spans approximately 86,000 clones, around 91% being singletons. This sample was included in a study of graft-versus-host responses after intestinal transplantation. Study as a whole: Induction using anti-thymocyte globulin, followed by tacrolimus and steroids for two to four years, was given to all recipients. Overall study findings and caveats: Early post-transplant HvG declines showed an association with peak circulating GvH clone levels. Recipient marrow harbored GvH clones, some of which surfaced first in ileum or blood. Individuals carrying graft-donor T cell macrochimerism showed high graft-versus-host to host-versus-graft clonal ratios in allografts.

The receptor was derived from a human donor who received an intestinal transplant. This material consisted of unstimulated CD4+ T cells sorted from spleen or lymph node cells, taken before intestinal transplant.

The CDR3 is CASSYPERGAGRDTQYF. The DNA for the CDR3 is TGTGCCAGCAGCTACCCAGAGCGGGGCGCGGGGAGAGATACGCAGTATTTT. This sequence joins TRBV5-4 and TRBJ2-3; the match to TRBD2 covers 7 bases. From germline, CDR1 is SGHNT and CDR2 YYREEE (reference sequence). This CDR3 is 17 amino acids long. The V gene end was trimmed by 3 bases and the J gene end by 5 bases; junction bases not matched to a gene: 15. Full variable domain (remainder filled in from reference TRBV5-4 and TRBJ2-3): ETGVTQSPTHLIKTRGQQVTLRCSSQSGHNTVSWYQQALGQGPQFIFQYYREEENGRGNFPPRFSGLQFPNYSSELNVNALELDDSALYLCASSYPERGAGRDTQYFGPGTRLTVL.